This T cell receptor (beta chain) was obtained from a study of Graves' ophthalmopathy and Graves' hyperthyroidism. CDR3 regions of TCR beta were amplified from RNA transcripts. Amplification began with first-round RT-PCR using HTBI primers, then second-round multiplex PCR was performed. TCRdb processed the multiplex PCR reads anew with MiXCR; each CDR3 protein has one entry. The sample records about 150,000 distinct CDR3 sequences, less than 45% being singletons. Regarding this clonotype: The target antigen is unknown.

Findings of the study overall: Ophthalmopathy was separated from stable hyperthyroidism by a 13-signature model with 87.88% sensitivity and roughly 84% specificity. Detected in blood as well were most expanded thyroid clonotypes with frequency above 0.001.

Exclusion applied to patients with other autoimmune diseases, uncontrolled infections, pregnancy or lactation. Clinicians diagnosed using symptoms, serum thyroxine, TRAb, thyroid ultrasound and orbital computed tomography. The CDR3 loop spans 17 amino acids. Germline V CDR1 and CDR2: MNHEY, SVGEGT. Trimming stripped 6 bases from V and 0 bases from J, with 18 bases between. Source material: peripheral blood. This clonotype originated in a woman aged 35 to 49 with Graves' ophthalmopathy. The V call is TRBV6-2 or TRBV6-3, the J call TRBJ1-5; D may be TRBD1 (5 bases). CDR3 amino acids: CASRSMGGEYSNQPQHF. The DNA of the CDR3 is TGTGCCAGCAGGTCAATGGGAGGGGAGTATAGCAATCAGCCCCAGCATTTT.